The rows below give T cell receptor beta chains drawn from one sample of a study of shared clonotypes between healthy human individuals. Generated by immunoSEQ multiplex PCR, the TCRdb table keeps only in-frame clones and is missing some. This table has 2 million to 2.5 million clones, 93% appearing once. The sample was naive CD4+ T cells from PBMCs. These receptors came from a man aged 18 to 30 in good health. Some clones in this sample may be carry-over from other donors' samples. CDR3s include the opening cysteine and the closing phenylalanine or tryptophan. The D gene is left open where the match is weak. Clone size, where shown, is once, few, many, or a class for clones that have expanded.

TRBJ1-3,NA,18,TRBD1,TRBV18,TGTGCCAGCTCACCCACAGGGGGGTTCCGATACTCTGGAAACACCATATATTTT,CASSPTGGFRYSGNTIYF
TRBJ1-2,once,14,TRBD1,TRBV6-5,TGTGCCAGCAGCTTCGGGACAGAGAACTATGGCTACACCTTC,CASSFGTENYGYTF
TRBJ2-1,NA,13,NA,TRBV9,TGTGCCAGCAGCCAAAGCCCCGGGAATGAGCAGTTCTTC,CASSQSPGNEQFF
TRBJ2-5,NA,16,TRBD1,TRBV2,TGTGCCAGCAGTGTTGGACAGGGCCGTCGTGAGGAGACCCAGTACTTC,CASSVGQGRREETQYF
TRBJ2-7,NA,15,TRBD2,TRBV28,TGTGCCAGCAGTACCCAAGCGGGAGGGCCCTACGAGCAGTACTTC,CASSTQAGGPYEQYF
TRBJ1-4,NA,18,NA,TRBV27,TGTGCCAGCAGCCTAGGTTCGAGGTTTGGGAGGGTCGATGAAAAACTGTTTTTT,CASSLGSRFGRVDEKLFF
TRBJ1-5,NA,13,NA,TRBV18,TGTGCCAGCTCTTTAGGTGTAGATCAGCCCCAGCATTTT,CASSLGVDQPQHF
TRBJ1-1,once,16,NA,TRBV7-2,TGTGCCAGCAGCTTAAACCCGGGACGCTGGAACACTGAAGCTTTCTTT,CASSLNPGRWNTEAFF
TRBJ2-1,NA,17,NA,TRBV18,TGTGCCAGCTCACCGGGCCCAACTAGCTTACGACTCAATGAGCAGTTCTTC,CASSPGPTSLRLNEQFF
TRBJ2-5,NA,15,NA,TRBV7-2,TGTGCCAGCAGCTTAGGAAGTGGCGTGGGGGAGACCCAGTACTTC,CASSLGSGVGETQYF
TRBJ2-6,NA,14,NA,TRBV5-1,TGCGCCAGCAGCTTGGGCTCTGGGGCCAACGTCCTGACTTTC,CASSLGSGANVLTF
TRBJ1-4,NA,13,NA,TRBV30,TGTGCCTGGACGGCCGAGAATGAAGAAAAACTGTTTTTT,CAWTAENEEKLFF
TRBJ2-5,once,13,NA,TRBV29-1,TGCAGCGTTGGGTGGGGATTAGCGGAGACCCAGTACTTC,CSVGWGLAETQYF
TRBJ2-1,once,15,NA,TRBV2,TGTGCCAGCAGTACGGGAGTACCCGCCTACAATGAGCAGTTCTTC,CASSTGVPAYNEQFF
TRBJ2-1,NA,15,TRBD1,TRBV10-3,TGTGCCATCAGTGCCGGGACAGGGATACACAATGAGCAGTTCTTC,CAISAGTGIHNEQFF
TRBJ2-7,NA,12,TRBD1,TRBV6-1,TGTGCCGGCCGACAGGGGTTCTACGAGCAGTACTTC,CAGRQGFYEQYF
TRBJ2-7,NA,13,NA,TRBV5-1,TGCGCCAGCTCCCCAGGGATCTCCTACGAGCAGTACTTC,CASSPGISYEQYF
TRBJ1-1,NA,15,TRBD1,TRBV28,TGTGCCAGCAGTCCCTCCAACCCGGGACAGGGGAGGGCTTTCTTT,CASSPSNPGQGRAFF
TRBJ2-1,NA,15,TRBD2,TRBV7-3,TGTGCCAGCAGCTATAGCGGGAGCTTCTACAATGAGCAGTTCTTC,CASSYSGSFYNEQFF
TRBJ2-7,NA,14,NA,TRBV5-8,TGTGCCAGCAGCCCCCCGGAACCGCCCTACGAGCAGTACTTC,CASSPPEPPYEQYF
TRBJ2-1,NA,20,NA,TRBV28,TGTGCCAGCAGCCCTCCCGGGACAGCTTTTTCTAGCGCACTCTACAATGAGCAGTTCTTC,CASSPPGTAFSSALYNEQFF
TRBJ2-3,NA,15,NA,TRBV18,TGTGCCAGCTCACCGATGGGGGGGCGCACAGATACGCAGTATTTT,CASSPMGGRTDTQYF
TRBJ2-5,NA,14,NA,TRBV5-5,TGTGCCAGCAGCTCAGGACAGATACAAGAGACCCAGTACTTC,CASSSGQIQETQYF
TRBJ2-2,NA,13,NA,TRBV5-1,TGCGCCAGCAGCTTGGGAGAGGCCGGGGAGCTGTTTTTT,CASSLGEAGELFF
TRBJ2-5,NA,16,TRBD1,TRBV2,TGTGCCAGCACCGAAGAGCGGACAGGCTCTAAGGAGACCCAGTACTTC,CASTEERTGSKETQYF
TRBJ2-2,NA,15,NA,TRBV7-3,TGTGCCAGCAGCCGAACTCAGGGAGTCACCGGGGAGCTGTTTTTT,CASSRTQGVTGELFF
TRBJ1-5,NA,16,NA,TRBV28,TGTGCCAGCAGTTTATTGGGCACATATAGCAATCAGCCCCAGCATTTT,CASSLLGTYSNQPQHF
TRBJ2-2,NA,16,TRBD2,TRBV28,TGTGCCAGCAGTGGGGTACTAGCGGGAGGGCCCGGGGAGCTGTTTTTT,CASSGVLAGGPGELFF
TRBJ2-1,NA,15,NA,TRBV7-3,TGTGCCAGCAGCTTTACAGGCCCGGAGGGCAATGAGCAGTTCTTC,CASSFTGPEGNEQFF
TRBJ2-7,NA,14,TRBD1,TRBV28,TGTGCCAGCAGTCTCCCCCACAGGGGTTACGAGCAGTACTTC,CASSLPHRGYEQYF
TRBJ2-2,NA,15,TRBD1,TRBV28,TGTGCCAGCAGTTACCGGGACAGACCTGGCGGGGAGCTGTTTTTT,CASSYRDRPGGELFF
TRBJ1-1,NA,14,NA,TRBV9,TGTGCCAGCAGCCAGACGGGATGGAACACTGAAGCTTTCTTT,CASSQTGWNTEAFF
TRBJ2-3,NA,14,NA,TRBV18,TGTGCCAGCTCACCCCAGACTAGCACAGATACGCAGTATTTT,CASSPQTSTDTQYF
TRBJ2-7,NA,14,TRBD2,TRBV7-9,TGTGCCAGCAGCTCTGGACTAGCGAGGTACGAGCAGTACTTC,CASSSGLARYEQYF
TRBJ2-7,NA,12,NA,TRBV10-1,TGCGCCAGCAGTGGATGGAGCTACGAGCAGTACTTC,CASSGWSYEQYF
TRBJ1-1,NA,16,TRBD1,TRBV7-9,TGTGCCAGCAGCTACGGGACAGGGGGTGGAAATACTGAAGCTTTCTTT,CASSYGTGGGNTEAFF
TRBJ2-3,once,16,TRBD2,TRBV6-6,TGTGCCAGCAGATCCGGGGGAGGGAGAGCCACAGATACGCAGTATTTT,CASRSGGGRATDTQYF
TRBJ2-2,once,16,NA,TRBV11-2,TGTGCCAGCACGGTAGACAGGACCCAGAACACCGGGGAGCTGTTTTTT,CASTVDRTQNTGELFF
TRBJ1-2,NA,16,TRBD1,TRBV5-1,TGCGCCAGCAGTAAAGACAGGGCTTCGATTGTCTATGGCTACACCTTC,CASSKDRASIVYGYTF
TRBJ1-4,NA,14,NA,TRBV6-5,TGTGCCAGCAGTCAAGGGCGGGGATCTGAAAAACTGTTTTTT,CASSQGRGSEKLFF
TRBJ1-4,NA,16,NA,TRBV5-1,TGCGCCAGCAGCTTGGCTCGGACGCGCGGAAATGAAAAACTGTTTTTT,CASSLARTRGNEKLFF